One and the same sample provided the 21 T cell receptor beta chains below, sequenced in a study of blood T cell repertoires in COVID-19. The repertoire was sequenced with immunoSEQ multiplex PCR; TCRdb's copy has only in-frame clones and lacks some. The sample carries 40,000 to 50,000 clones, approximately 82% recorded once. Input material: peripheral blood. All receptors derive from a woman at least 80 years old with acute or convalescent COVID-19.

V and J are TRBV5-1 and TRBJ1-1, with D hard to call. Germline loops: CDR1 SGHRS, CDR2 YFSETQ. The V end lost 6 bases, the J end lost 4 bases, and 16 bases lay between the germline ends. This CDR3 comprises 14 residues. DNA of the CDR3: TGCGCCAGCACCATTTCAGGCGTCACCACTGAAGCTTTCTTT. This sequence encodes CASTISGVTTEAFF.

This chain joins TRBV6-2 or TRBV6-3 and TRBJ2-7; 8 bases align to TRBD1. The CDR3 runs to 13 residues. The germline gives CDR1 MNHEY, CDR2 SVGEGT. After removal of 2 bases from V and 9 bases from J, the junction contained 6 bases not matched to a gene. CDR3 DNA sequence: TGTGCCAGCAGTTACCGTCAGGGGGCAGCGCAGTACTTC. Protein sequence: CASSYRQGAAQYF.

This clone was observed a single time. V and J are TRBV11-3 and TRBJ1-6, with no clear D. Trimming took 4 bases from V and 0 from J, leaving 16 bases between them. The CDR3 has 18 amino acids. Germline values: CDR1 SGHNT, CDR2 YENEEA. Here the CDR3 DNA reads TGTGCCAGCAGCTCCCAGCGGAGGTCGGGCTCCTATAATTCACCCCTCCACTTT. Its translation is CASSSQRRSGSYNSPLHF.

This rearrangement joins TRBV24-1 to TRBJ2-1; 15 positions match TRBD2. CDR1 and CDR2 (germline): KGHDR, SFDVKD. The CDR3 is 19 amino acids. Germline trimming cut 2 bases from V and 4 bases from J; bases unmatched to any gene: 8. The CDR3 DNA is TGTGCCACCAGTGATTCCGGGACTAGCGGGGGGACCCGATACAATGAGCAGTTCTTC. Its protein product is CATSDSGTSGGTRYNEQFF.

In this sample, this clone turned up once. The V call is TRBV29-1, the J call TRBJ1-1, with 8 positions matching TRBD1. The CDR3 contains 13 residues. Germline CDR1 and CDR2: SQVTM and ANQGSEA. V shed 5 bases and J 1 base; nucleotides not matched to a gene: 3. The CDR3 DNA follows: TGCAGCGTTTCCGGACAGGGGAACACTGAAGCTTTCTTT. Translated, it gives CSVSGQGNTEAFF.

V and J are TRBV7-9 and TRBJ1-4, with D possibly being TRBD1 (6 bases). Germline CDR1 reads SEHNR; CDR2 reads FQNEAQ (reference sequence). The CDR3 is 14 residues long. Between the trimmed V and J ends, which lost 6 bases and 3 bases, there was a span of 11 bases. This CDR3 reads CASSSQGPNEKLFF. The CDR3 region has the DNA TGTGCCAGCAGTTCACAGGGCCCTAATGAAAAACTGTTTTTT.

This chain links TRBV7-2 with TRBJ2-1; 9 nucleotides match TRBD2. The V segment lost 5 bases and the J segment 9 bases; nucleotides outside the gene matches: 5. Germline V gene sequence: CDR1 SGHTA, CDR2 FQGNSA. The CDR3 length is 13 residues. The DNA of the CDR3 is TGTGCCAGCAGCCCTCTAGCGGGGATTGAGCAGTTCTTC. Protein sequence: CASSPLAGIEQFF.

This clone has just one count. The chain is built from TRBV25-1 and TRBJ2-5; no definite D call. The germline V and J ends were trimmed by 2 bases and 3 bases, with 10 bases remaining between them. There are 14 residues in the CDR3. The germline V gene has CDR1 MGHDK and CDR2 SYGVNS. The CDR3 protein is CASSEPRFEETQYF. In nucleotides, the CDR3 is TGTGCCAGCAGTGAACCCAGGTTCGAAGAGACCCAGTACTTC. The full variable domain, completed using reference TRBV25-1 and TRBJ2-5, is EADIYQTPRYLVIGTGKKITLECSQTMGHDKMYWYQQDPGMELHLIHYSYGVNSTEKGDLSSESTVSRIRTEHFPLTLESARPSHTSQYLCASSEPRFEETQYFGPGTRLLVL.

This clone was observed once. This chain links TRBV10-3 with TRBJ1-1; D remains ambiguous. The CDR3 runs 15 residues. Germline values: CDR1 ENHRY, CDR2 SYGVKD. V lost 0 bases and J 4 bases, leaving 12 bases between the germline ends. CDR3 in DNA: TGTGCCATCAGTGAGTCGACTCGGGGAGGCACTGAAGCTTTCTTT. Translated: CAISESTRGGTEAFF.

This chain joins TRBV6-1 and TRBJ2-3; the match to TRBD1 covers 9 bases. The trim removed 3 bases at V and 11 bases at J, leaving 12 bases unmatched. CDR1 and CDR2 (germline): MNHNS, SASEGT. There are 15 residues in the CDR3. The CDR3 sequence is CASSETDRGRMVQYF. CDR3 bases: TGTGCCAGCAGTGAGACAGACAGGGGGAGGATGGTGCAGTATTTT.

This sequence joins TRBV2 and TRBJ1-4; D is possibly TRBD1 (6 bases). CDR3 length: 15 residues. Germline-derived CDR1 and CDR2 are SNHLY and FYNNEI. The CDR3 is CGSAKGGATNEKLFF. The CDR3 nucleotides read TGTGGATCAGCAAAGGGGGGGGCAACTAATGAAAAACTGTTTTTT.

This chain joins TRBV5-1 and TRBJ1-6, with 9 bases fitting TRBD1. CDR1 SGHRS and CDR2 YFSETQ come from the germline V gene. With V trimmed by 8 bases and J by 0 bases, 3 bases remained unmatched. The CDR3 contains 15 residues. CDR3 coding DNA: TGCGCCAGTGGACAGGGGAGCTCCTATAATTCACCCCTCCACTTT. Amino acids: CASGQGSSYNSPLHF.

The genes are TRBV4-2 and TRBJ1-6, with a weak D call TRBD1 (6 bases). V lost 0 bases and J lost 13, with 28 bases in between. This CDR3 is 19 amino acids long. CDR1 and CDR2 (germline): LGHNA, YNFKEQ. The CDR3 DNA sequence: TGTGCCAGCAGCCAAGACCGAAGTGTGCGGGGGGGCGTCTCTTCGCCCCTCCACTTT. It yields the protein CASSQDRSVRGGVSSPLHF.

This clone has a handful of counts. The chain employs TRBV6-5 and TRBJ1-2; possibly TRBD1 for D (5 bases). The CDR3 contains 14 residues. Between the trimmed V and J ends, which lost 4 bases and 6 bases, there was a span of 15 bases. The germline V gene encodes CDR1 MNHEY and CDR2 SVGAGI. The CDR3 DNA reads TGTGCCAGCAGTTTCCTGGGTCGGGGGGATGGCTACACCTTC. This encodes CASSFLGRGDGYTF.

V gene TRBV4-3 combines with J gene TRBJ1-3; D remains ambiguous. V lost 0 bases and J 0 bases, leaving 18 bases between the germline ends. The length of the CDR3 is 19 residues. CDR1 and CDR2 (germline): LGHNA, YSLEER. In DNA, the CDR3 is TGCGCCAGCAGCCAAGATACGTATCCGATCGGGTCCTCTGGAAACACCATATATTTT. This translates into CASSQDTYPIGSSGNTIYF.

This chain joins TRBV12-3 or TRBV12-4 and TRBJ1-4, with unresolved D. The CDR3 consists of 13 residues. Trimming took off 4 bases at V and 4 bases at J, with 7 bases between the two ends. This CDR3 is CASSWSVNEKLFF. CDR3 DNA sequence: TGTGCCAGCAGTTGGAGTGTTAATGAAAAACTGTTTTTT.

The rearrangement links TRBV10-3 to TRBJ2-5, with TRBD1 matching 8 bases. CDR1 and CDR2 from the germline V gene are ENHRY and SYGVKD. The ends lost 6 bases at V and 4 bases at J; junction bases unmatched: 1. The CDR3 runs to 12 residues. DNA of the CDR3: TGTGCCATCAGCGGACAGGGAGAGACCCAGTACTTC. It is translated as CAISGQGETQYF.

The chain employs TRBV2 and TRBJ1-6; D not resolved. CDR1 and CDR2 (germline): SNHLY, FYNNEI. Trimming took 6 bases from V and 3 from J, leaving 9 bases between them. The CDR3 extends over 14 amino acids. The CDR3 nucleotides are TGTGCCAGCAGCGACCGGGTCTATAATTCACCCCTCCACTTT. Residues: CASSDRVYNSPLHF.

This clone was picked up a small number of times. The chain couples TRBV10-3 to TRBJ1-1; perhaps TRBD1 as D (6 bases). This CDR3 is 14 amino acids long. Trimming cost V 3 bases and J 1 base, with 9 bases left between them. CDR1 is ENHRY and CDR2 is SYGVKD in the germline V gene. The CDR3, as DNA: TGTGCCATCAGTGAAGGGGGAACGAACACTGAAGCTTTCTTT. Translating it yields CAISEGGTNTEAFF.

The genes are TRBV6-6 and TRBJ1-6, with D perhaps TRBD1 (6 bases). The V gene's germline CDR1 is MNHNY and CDR2 SVGAGI (reference sequence). V was trimmed by 5 bases and J by 10 bases, leaving 15 bases between them. The CDR3 runs 14 residues. The CDR3, as DNA: TGTGCCAGCAGTATACGGGACACGGGGTCACCCCTCCACTTT. It codes for CASSIRDTGSPLHF.

The chain employs TRBV5-4 and TRBJ2-6; 8 positions match TRBD1. Germline trimming cut 5 bases from V and 0 bases from J; bases unmatched to any gene: 1. CDR1 is SGHNT, CDR2 YYREEE, per germline (reference sequence). The CDR3 runs to 15 residues. CDR3 region: CASRQGASGANVLTF. DNA for the CDR3: TGTGCCAGCAGGCAGGGGGCCTCTGGGGCCAACGTCCTGACTTTC.